This is a list of T cell receptor beta chains from one sample in a study of blood T cell repertoires in COVID-19. The method was immunoSEQ multiplex PCR; TCRdb's version includes in-frame clones alone and lacks a portion of them. Of around 100,000 clones in the sample, roughly 82% were seen once. Sequencing was done on a sample of peripheral blood. These receptors all stem from a human donor in a cohort sampled during active COVID-19. The CDR3 runs from the conserved cysteine through the conserved F or W. A D gene is named only where the DNA matches it firmly. Not all rows give a size; the values are once, few, many and, for expanded clones, a class.

J | size | D | V | CDR3 | DNA
TRBJ1-1 | - | - | TRBV7-8 | CASSLGDDSSGAFF | TGTGCCAGCAGCTTAGGTGATGACAGCTCTGGCGCTTTCTTT
TRBJ2-7 | - | - | TRBV2 | CASNRGAEQYF | TGTGCCAGCAATCGTGGGGCCGAGCAGTACTTC
TRBJ1-5 | - | - | TRBV7-2 | CASSLDRFNQPQHF | TGTGCCAGCAGCTTAGACAGGTTTAATCAGCCCCAGCATTTT
TRBJ1-3 | - | - | TRBV7-2 | CASSQSPGTGNTIYF | TGTGCCAGCAGCCAGAGCCCCGGGACAGGAAACACCATATATTTT
TRBJ2-4 | - | TRBD2 | TRBV7-2 | CASSPGTGGNIQYF | TGTGCCAGCAGCCCCGGCACCGGGGGGAACATTCAGTACTTC
TRBJ1-1 | - | TRBD1 | TRBV14 | CASSQEDRGKTEAFF | TGTGCCAGCAGCCAAGAGGACAGGGGGAAAACTGAAGCTTTCTTT
TRBJ2-5 | - | - | TRBV5-6 | CASSLDSGVLSETQYF | TGTGCCAGCAGCTTGGATTCAGGGGTCCTCAGCGAGACCCAGTACTTC
TRBJ2-2 | - | - | TRBV11-2 | CASSLVAANTGELFF | TGTGCCAGCAGCTTAGTAGCGGCGAACACCGGGGAGCTGTTTTTT
TRBJ1-1 | - | TRBD1 | TRBV9 | CASSVDGQASTEAFF | TGTGCCAGCAGCGTAGATGGACAGGCCTCCACTGAAGCTTTCTTT
TRBJ2-5 | - | TRBD2 | TRBV24-1 | CATSDNSGGIQETQYF | TGTGCCACCAGTGACAATAGCGGGGGGATTCAAGAGACCCAGTACTTC
TRBJ2-7 | - | - | TRBV3-1/TRBV3-2 | CASSRKGGAYEQYF | TGTGCCAGCAGCAGAAAAGGGGGTGCCTACGAGCAGTACTTC
TRBJ2-1 | once | TRBD1 | TRBV5-1 | CASTRHPGQTYNEQFF | TGCGCCAGCACCAGACACCCGGGACAGACCTACAATGAGCAGTTCTTC
TRBJ1-5 | - | TRBD1 | TRBV19 | CASSIETGRLSVRGNQPQHF | TGTGCCAGTAGTATAGAGACAGGGAGGTTATCGGTACGGGGCAATCAGCCCCAGCATTTT
TRBJ2-1 | - | TRBD1 | TRBV6-1 | CASSEWKGANNEQFF | TGTGCCAGCAGTGAATGGAAGGGGGCTAACAATGAGCAGTTCTTC
TRBJ2-2 | - | TRBD2 | TRBV7-2 | CASSLSAGGVAGELFF | TGTGCCAGCAGCTTATCTGCCGGGGGGGTGGCCGGGGAGCTGTTTTTT
TRBJ2-3 | - | TRBD2 | TRBV7-8 | CASSQRGWNTQYF | TGTGCCAGCAGCCAGCGGGGGTGGAATACGCAGTATTTT
TRBJ2-3 | - | TRBD2 | TRBV5-4 | CASRSGLAGGTDTQYF | TGTGCCAGCAGATCAGGACTAGCGGGGGGCACAGATACGCAGTATTTT
TRBJ2-7 | - | TRBD1 | TRBV7-9 | CASSSGQGGRMQYF | TGTGCCAGCAGCTCCGGACAGGGGGGACGGATGCAGTACTTC
TRBJ1-6 | - | - | TRBV2 | CASSEVAPSSYNSPLHF | TGTGCCAGCAGTGAAGTAGCACCGAGCTCCTATAATTCACCCCTCCACTTT
TRBJ2-1 | - | TRBD2 | TRBV5-6 | CASSLDATSRYNEQFF | TGTGCCAGCAGCCTAGACGCGACTAGCCGCTACAATGAGCAGTTCTTC
TRBJ2-4 | - | - | TRBV6-2/TRBV6-3 | CASSSRYVAKNIQYF | TGTGCCAGCAGTTCGAGATATGTAGCCAAAAACATTCAGTACTTC
TRBJ2-2 | once | - | TRBV9 | CASSVHQGANTGELFF | TGTGCCAGCAGCGTTCACCAGGGTGCGAACACCGGGGAGCTGTTTTTT
TRBJ1-2 | - | - | TRBV6-4 | CASSDLGVGGYTF | TGTGCCAGCAGTGACCTAGGGGTCGGTGGCTACACCTTC
TRBJ2-7 | - | - | TRBV6-6 | CASRTKQAPYEQYF | TGTGCCAGCAGGACAAAACAGGCTCCCTACGAGCAGTACTTC
TRBJ2-3 | - | - | TRBV18 | CASSPSQADTQYF | TGTGCCAGCTCACCATCTCAGGCAGATACGCAGTATTTT
TRBJ1-2 | - | - | TRBV10-3 | CAIHGEEERGYTF | TGTGCCATCCACGGTGAAGAAGAGAGAGGCTACACCTTC
TRBJ2-1 | - | TRBD1 | TRBV19 | CASSAYLSVPGQGAYEQFF | TGTGCCAGTAGTGCCTATCTATCCGTACCGGGACAGGGGGCCTATGAGCAGTTCTTC
TRBJ2-2 | - | TRBD1 | TRBV25-1 | CASSGTRTGGTGELFF | TGTGCCAGCAGTGGCACAAGAACAGGGGGCACCGGGGAGCTGTTTTTT
TRBJ2-7 | many | - | TRBV21-1 | CASSRPGPPGYF | TGTGCCAGCTCCCGGCCAGGGCCCCCCGGGTACTTC
TRBJ2-1 | - | - | TRBV30 | CAWSATSSYNEQFF | TGTGCCTGGAGTGCGACTTCTTCTTACAATGAGCAGTTCTTC
TRBJ2-1 | - | TRBD1 | TRBV5-1 | CASSLGTGGYNEQFF | TGCGCCAGCAGCTTGGGGACAGGGGGCTACAATGAGCAGTTCTTC
TRBJ2-1 | - | - | TRBV5-1 | CASSLAGPTYNEQFF | TGCGCCAGCAGCTTGGCTGGGCCAACCTACAATGAGCAGTTCTTC
TRBJ2-1 | many | - | TRBV7-9 | CASSLELSSNEQFF | TGTGCCAGCAGCTTAGAGCTAAGTTCTAATGAGCAGTTCTTC
TRBJ1-1 | few | - | TRBV7-2 | CASSRRTAPMNTEAFF | TGTGCCAGCAGCCGTCGGACAGCCCCAATGAACACTGAAGCTTTCTTT
TRBJ2-3 | - | TRBD2 | TRBV3-1/TRBV3-2 | CASSLQRGGLYF | TGTGCCAGCAGCCTCCAGCGGGGGGGCTTGTATTTT
TRBJ1-1 | once | TRBD1 | TRBV6-5 | CASTPTQGGPFF | TGTGCCAGCACACCAACTCAGGGGGGACCTTTCTTT
TRBJ2-7 | - | TRBD1 | TRBV7-2 | CASSPSGGTGEQYF | TGTGCCAGCAGCCCATCAGGGGGCACGGGGGAGCAGTACTTC
TRBJ2-2 | - | TRBD2 | TRBV5-1 | CASSGGLAGALGTGELFF | TGCGCCAGCAGCGGGGGACTAGCGGGGGCCCTGGGGACCGGGGAGCTGTTTTTT